A selection of T cell receptor beta chains follows, all from one sample in a study of blood T cell repertoires in COVID-19. Using immunoSEQ multiplex PCR, the repertoire was profiled, and TCRdb retains in-frame clones only, with some absent. The sample comprises more than 200,000 clones, approximately 80% of which are singletons, and under 1.5% rests with the top ten. The sequencing sample was made of peripheral blood. The receptors here all came from a woman between 40 and 50 years old who had recovered from COVID-19. Both conserved end residues are trimmed from each CDR3. D genes are given only for firm matches.

J gene: TRBJ1-6
V gene: TRBV19
D gene: TRBD1
CDR3 protein: ASRQAWDSYNSPLH

J gene: TRBJ2-5
V gene: TRBV7-2
D gene: .
CDR3 protein: ASSLGILGAQY

J gene: TRBJ1-2
V gene: TRBV5-1
D gene: TRBD1
CDR3 protein: ASNRGGQGADGYT

J gene: TRBJ1-2
V gene: TRBV10-3
D gene: .
CDR3 protein: AISEAPGQGYT

J gene: TRBJ1-3
V gene: TRBV7-9
D gene: .
CDR3 protein: ASSSEGVERDTIY

J gene: TRBJ1-1
V gene: TRBV10-3
D gene: TRBD1
CDR3 protein: AIKSTGTNTEAF

J gene: TRBJ2-5
V gene: TRBV10-3
D gene: TRBD2
CDR3 protein: AIGTSGDQETQY

J gene: TRBJ2-7
V gene: TRBV18
D gene: .
CDR3 protein: ASSPSGVIEQY

J gene: TRBJ2-1
V gene: TRBV2
D gene: .
CDR3 protein: ASSVDRYNEQF

J gene: TRBJ1-2
V gene: TRBV7-2
D gene: TRBD1
CDR3 protein: ASSLGQGFRGYT

J gene: TRBJ2-7
V gene: TRBV6-4
D gene: .
CDR3 protein: ASRHGLRVYEQY

J gene: TRBJ2-1
V gene: TRBV27
D gene: TRBD2
CDR3 protein: ASSLISGGPYNEQF

J gene: TRBJ2-3
V gene: TRBV5-6
D gene: .
CDR3 protein: ASSRYDTQY

J gene: TRBJ2-7
V gene: TRBV20-1
D gene: TRBD2
CDR3 protein: SASWPSGGNEQY

J gene: TRBJ1-1
V gene: TRBV7-9
D gene: .
CDR3 protein: ASSLKTLFGAATEAF

J gene: TRBJ1-4
V gene: TRBV5-6
D gene: TRBD1
CDR3 protein: ASSLVLTGQEKLF

J gene: TRBJ1-4
V gene: TRBV27
D gene: .
CDR3 protein: ASSEEAGGVTNEKLF

J gene: TRBJ2-7
V gene: TRBV6-5
D gene: TRBD1
CDR3 protein: ASTGGQFYEQY

J gene: TRBJ2-3
V gene: TRBV3-1/TRBV3-2
D gene: TRBD2
CDR3 protein: ASSQYTSGGDTQY

J gene: TRBJ2-5
V gene: TRBV18
D gene: .
CDR3 protein: ASSPGGTFQETQY

J gene: TRBJ1-2
V gene: TRBV18
D gene: .
CDR3 protein: ASSPMSTADAHGYT

J gene: TRBJ2-3
V gene: TRBV5-8
D gene: TRBD2
CDR3 protein: ASSLVLAGGADTQY

J gene: TRBJ2-5
V gene: TRBV7-9
D gene: .
CDR3 protein: ASSLTTTGGETQY

J gene: TRBJ1-5
V gene: TRBV19
D gene: .
CDR3 protein: ASSRQRYSNQPQH

J gene: TRBJ2-1
V gene: TRBV7-2
D gene: TRBD2
CDR3 protein: ASSGAGRGQF

J gene: TRBJ1-4
V gene: TRBV7-2
D gene: .
CDR3 protein: ASRRGANEKLF

J gene: TRBJ2-2
V gene: TRBV19
D gene: .
CDR3 protein: ASSIVGANTGELF

J gene: TRBJ2-1
V gene: TRBV28
D gene: TRBD1
CDR3 protein: ASSFRGQGFNEQF